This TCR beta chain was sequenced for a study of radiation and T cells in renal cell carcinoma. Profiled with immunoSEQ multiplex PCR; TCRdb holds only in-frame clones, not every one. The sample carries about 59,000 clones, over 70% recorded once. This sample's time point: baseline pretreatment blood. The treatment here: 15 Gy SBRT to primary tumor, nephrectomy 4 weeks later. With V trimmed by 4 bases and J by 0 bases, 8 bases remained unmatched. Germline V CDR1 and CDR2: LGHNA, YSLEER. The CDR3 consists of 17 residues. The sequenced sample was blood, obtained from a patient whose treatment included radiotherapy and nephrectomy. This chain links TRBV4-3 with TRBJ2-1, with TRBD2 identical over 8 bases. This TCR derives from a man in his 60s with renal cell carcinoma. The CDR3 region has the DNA TGCGCCAGCAGCCCCCGTCCGGCGGGGGGCTCCTACAATGAGCAGTTCTTC. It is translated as CASSPRPAGGSYNEQFF.